Described below is a single TCR beta chain sequence and its context. This sample is part of a study of blood T cell repertoires in COVID-19. As processed by the authors: Estimates of nucleated cell counts were drawn from the amplification of reference gene primers. Assay: immunoSEQ multiplex PCR; the TCRdb copy retains only in-frame clones and omits some. V and J calls and clone size follow that table, whereas D and trimming were derived from the DNA. The data hold fewer than 60,000 clones, with roughly 78% observed a single time. V shed 4 bases, J shed 9 bases, and the junction held 11 bases outside the gene matches. Germline lookup yields CDR1 SGHRS and CDR2 YFSETQ. This CDR3 spans 14 amino acids.

The chain recombines TRBV5-1 with TRBJ2-7, with TRBD2 identical over 9 bases. The receptor's source is a man between 65 and 79 years old with acute or convalescent COVID-19. Sequenced sample: peripheral blood. The CDR3 DNA follows: TGCGCCAGCAGCGCGGGGGGGGCAGACTTCGGGCAGTACTTC. As protein: CASSAGGADFGQYF.